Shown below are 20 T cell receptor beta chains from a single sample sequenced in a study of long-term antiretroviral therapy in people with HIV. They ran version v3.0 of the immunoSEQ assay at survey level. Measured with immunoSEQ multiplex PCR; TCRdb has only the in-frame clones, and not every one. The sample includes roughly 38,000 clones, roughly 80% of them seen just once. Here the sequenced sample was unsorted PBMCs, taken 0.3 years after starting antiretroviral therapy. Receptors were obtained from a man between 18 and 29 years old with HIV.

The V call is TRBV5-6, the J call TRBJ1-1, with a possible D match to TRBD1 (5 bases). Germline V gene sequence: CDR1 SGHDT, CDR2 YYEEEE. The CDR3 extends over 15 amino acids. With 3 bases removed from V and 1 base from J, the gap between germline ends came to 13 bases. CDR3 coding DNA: TGTGCCAGCAGCTCCTTGGGGCAGGGGAACACTGAAGCTTTCTTT. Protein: CASSSLGQGNTEAFF.

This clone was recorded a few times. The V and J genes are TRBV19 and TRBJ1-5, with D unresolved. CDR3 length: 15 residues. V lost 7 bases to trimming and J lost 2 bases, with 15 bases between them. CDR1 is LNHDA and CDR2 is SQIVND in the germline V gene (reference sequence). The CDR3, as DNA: TGTGCCAGTAAGAACTGGCGGGAGGGCAATCAGCCCCAGCATTTT. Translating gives CASKNWREGNQPQHF.

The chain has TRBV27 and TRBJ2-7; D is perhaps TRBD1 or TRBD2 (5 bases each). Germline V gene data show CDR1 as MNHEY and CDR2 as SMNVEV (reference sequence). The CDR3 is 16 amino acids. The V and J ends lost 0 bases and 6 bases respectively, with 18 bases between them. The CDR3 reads CASSLSSQQVEGEQYF. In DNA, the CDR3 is TGTGCCAGCAGTTTATCCTCTCAACAGGTAGAGGGCGAGCAGTACTTC.

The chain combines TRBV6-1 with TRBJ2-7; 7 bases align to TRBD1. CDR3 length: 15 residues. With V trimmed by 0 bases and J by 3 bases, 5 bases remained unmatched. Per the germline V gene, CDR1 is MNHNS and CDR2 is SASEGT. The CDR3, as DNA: TGTGCCAGCAGTGAAGCGACAGGGCCGTACTACGAGCAGTACTTC. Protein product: CASSEATGPYYEQYF.

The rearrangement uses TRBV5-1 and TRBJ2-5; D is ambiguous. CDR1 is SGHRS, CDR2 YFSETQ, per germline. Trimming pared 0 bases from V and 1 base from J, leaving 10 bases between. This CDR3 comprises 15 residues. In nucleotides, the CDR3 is TGCGCCAGCAGCTTGGCAGTGAACCCCCAAGAGACCCAGTACTTC. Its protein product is CASSLAVNPQETQYF.

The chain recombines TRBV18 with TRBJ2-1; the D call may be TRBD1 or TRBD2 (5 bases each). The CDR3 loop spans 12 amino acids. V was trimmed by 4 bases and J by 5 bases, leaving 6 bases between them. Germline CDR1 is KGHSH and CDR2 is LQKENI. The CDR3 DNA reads TGTGCCAGCTCACTGGGGGACAATGAGCAGTTCTTC. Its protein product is CASSLGDNEQFF.

The CDR3 is CASSYARDRVYGYTF. The CDR3, as DNA: TGTGCCAGCAGTTACGCTCGGGACAGAGTATATGGCTACACCTTC. This chain connects TRBV6-7 to TRBJ1-2; 7 bases agree with TRBD1. Being an ORF, TRBV6-7 has a function that is uncertain. This CDR3 is 15 amino acids long. The V gene end was trimmed by 2 bases and the J gene end by 5 bases; junction bases not matched to a gene: 8.

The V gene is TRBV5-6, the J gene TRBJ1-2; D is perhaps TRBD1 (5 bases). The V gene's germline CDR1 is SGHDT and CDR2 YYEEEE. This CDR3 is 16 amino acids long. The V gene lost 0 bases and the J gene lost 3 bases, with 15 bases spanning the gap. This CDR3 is CASSLADTPIHYGYTF. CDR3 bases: TGTGCCAGCAGCTTGGCGGACACCCCCATCCACTATGGCTACACCTTC.

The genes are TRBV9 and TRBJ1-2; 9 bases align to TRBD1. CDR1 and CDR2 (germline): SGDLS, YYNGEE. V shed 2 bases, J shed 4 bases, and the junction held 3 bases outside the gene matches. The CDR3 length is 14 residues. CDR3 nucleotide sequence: TGTGCCAGCAGCGTTCCGGGACAGGGCTATGGCTACACCTTC. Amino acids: CASSVPGQGYGYTF. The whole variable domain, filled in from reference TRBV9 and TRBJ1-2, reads DSGVTQTPKHLITATGQRVTLRCSPRSGDLSVYWYQQSLDQGLQFLIQYYNGEERAKGNILERFSAQQFPDLHSELNLSSLELGDSALYFCASSVPGQGYGYTFGSGTRLTVV.

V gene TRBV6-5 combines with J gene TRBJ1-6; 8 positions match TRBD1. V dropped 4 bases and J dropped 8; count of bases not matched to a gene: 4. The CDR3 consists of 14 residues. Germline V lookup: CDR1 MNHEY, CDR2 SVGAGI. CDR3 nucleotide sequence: TGTGCCAGCAGTTTGCCGGGACAGGATTCACCCCTCCACTTT. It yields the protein CASSLPGQDSPLHF.

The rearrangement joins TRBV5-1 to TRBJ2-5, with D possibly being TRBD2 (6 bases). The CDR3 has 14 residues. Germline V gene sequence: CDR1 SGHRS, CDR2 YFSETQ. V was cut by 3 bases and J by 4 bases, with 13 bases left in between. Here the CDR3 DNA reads TGCGCCAGCAGCTGGGCCGGGACTTCAGAGACCCAGTACTTC. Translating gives CASSWAGTSETQYF. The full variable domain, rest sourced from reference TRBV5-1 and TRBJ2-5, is KAGVTQTPRYLIKTRGQQVTLSCSPISGHRSVSWYQQTPGQGLQFLFEYFSETQRNKGNFPGRFSGRQFSNSRSEMNVSTLELGDSALYLCASSWAGTSETQYFGPGTRLLVL.

The CDR3 DNA reads as TGTGCCAGCAGTCCGGTTCAGGCCGGGACTACACGGACAGATACGCAGTATTTT. Protein: CASSPVQAGTTRTDTQYF. The V and J genes are TRBV27 and TRBJ2-3; 7 bases are shared with TRBD2. The CDR3 runs 18 residues. The germline CDR1 and CDR2 sequences are MNHEY and SMNVEV (reference sequence). Trimming took 5 bases from V and 3 from J; bases not matched to a gene: 17.

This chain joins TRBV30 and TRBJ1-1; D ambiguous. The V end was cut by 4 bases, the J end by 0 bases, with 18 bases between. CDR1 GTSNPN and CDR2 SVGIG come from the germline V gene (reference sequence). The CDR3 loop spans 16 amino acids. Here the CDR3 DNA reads TGTGCCTGGAATTATTTGAGCGGGCGAATGAACACTGAAGCTTTCTTT. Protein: CAWNYLSGRMNTEAFF.

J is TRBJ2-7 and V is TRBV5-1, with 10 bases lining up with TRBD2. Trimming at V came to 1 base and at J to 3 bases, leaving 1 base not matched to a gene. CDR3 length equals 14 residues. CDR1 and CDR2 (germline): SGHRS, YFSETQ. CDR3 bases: TGCGCCAGCAGCTTGCTAGCGGGAGACTACGAGCAGTACTTC. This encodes CASSLLAGDYEQYF.

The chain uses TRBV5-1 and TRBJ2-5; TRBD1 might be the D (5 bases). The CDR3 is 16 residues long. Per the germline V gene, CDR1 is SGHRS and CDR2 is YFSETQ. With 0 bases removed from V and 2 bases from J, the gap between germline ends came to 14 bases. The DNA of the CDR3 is TGCGCCAGCAGCTTGGACCTGGCAGGGCCTCAAGAGACCCAGTACTTC. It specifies CASSLDLAGPQETQYF.

The CDR3 DNA reads TGCAGCGTTGAAGATCGTCCCAGAAACTATGGCTACACCTTC. This translates into CSVEDRPRNYGYTF. The chain carries TRBV29-1 and TRBJ1-2, with D unresolved. The CDR3 spans 14 residues. Germline CDR1 reads SQVTM; CDR2 reads ANQGSEA. Trimming removed 0 bases from V and 2 bases from J, with 10 bases in between. The full variable domain, its missing parts supplied by reference TRBV29-1 and TRBJ1-2, is SAVISQKPSRDICQRGTSLTIQCQVDSQVTMMFWYRQQPGQSLTLIATANQGSEATYESGFVIDKFPISRPNLTFSTLTVSNMSPEDSSIYLCSVEDRPRNYGYTFGSGTRLTVV.

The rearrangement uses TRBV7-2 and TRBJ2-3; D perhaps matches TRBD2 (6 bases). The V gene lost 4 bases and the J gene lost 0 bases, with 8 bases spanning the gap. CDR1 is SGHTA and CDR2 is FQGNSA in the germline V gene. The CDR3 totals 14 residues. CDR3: CASSSLASTDTQYF. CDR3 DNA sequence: TGTGCCAGCAGCTCCCTAGCGAGCACAGATACGCAGTATTTT. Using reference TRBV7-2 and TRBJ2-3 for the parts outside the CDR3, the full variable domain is GAGVSQSPSNKVTEKGKDVELRCDPISGHTALYWYRQSLGQGLEFLIYFQGNSAPDKSGLPSDRFSAERTGGSVSTLTIQRTQQEDSAVYLCASSSLASTDTQYFGPGTRLTVL.

The chain's CDR3 is CAGTQTLNTEAFF. CDR3 DNA sequence: TGTGCCGGCACCCAAACGTTGAACACTGAAGCTTTCTTT. The chain recombines TRBV7-9 with TRBJ1-1; D is ambiguous. CDR3 length: 13 residues. Germline values: CDR1 SEHNR, CDR2 FQNEAQ (reference sequence). The V end lost 11 bases, the J end lost 0 bases, and 13 bases lay between the germline ends.

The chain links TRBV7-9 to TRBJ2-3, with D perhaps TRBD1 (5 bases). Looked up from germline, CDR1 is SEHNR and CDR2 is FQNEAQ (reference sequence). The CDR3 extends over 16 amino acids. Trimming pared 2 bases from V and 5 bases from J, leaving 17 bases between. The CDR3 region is CASSLSGAGGQDTQYF. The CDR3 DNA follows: TGTGCCAGCAGCTTAAGTGGCGCAGGCGGACAAGATACGCAGTATTTT.

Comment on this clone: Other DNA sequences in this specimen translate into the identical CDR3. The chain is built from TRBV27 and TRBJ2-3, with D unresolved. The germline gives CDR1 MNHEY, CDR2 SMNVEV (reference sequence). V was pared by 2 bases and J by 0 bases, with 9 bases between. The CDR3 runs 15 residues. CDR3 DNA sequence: TGTGCCAGCAGTTTAGGCAGTTCTAGCACAGATACGCAGTATTTT. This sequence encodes CASSLGSSSTDTQYF.